Reported below is one T cell receptor (beta chain). What it binds is unknown. The V end was cut by 10 bases, the J end by 2 bases, with 18 bases between. Germline-derived CDR1 and CDR2 are KGHDR and SFDVKD. CDR3 length: 15 amino acids. Using viral peptide pools, the ViraFEST assay grew out antigen-specific CD4+ T cells prior to sequencing. Cultured cells yielded isolated CD4+ T cells after nine to ten days. Participants got two doses of BNT162b2 or mRNA-1273 vaccine. This sample is drawn from a study of vaccination effects on CD4 cells after COVID-19. Whole-study results and caveats: At late timepoints after vaccination, vaccine- and infection-induced clones shrank markedly.

The repertoire was sequenced with immunoSEQ multiplex PCR; TCRdb's copy has only in-frame clones and lacks some. In the table there are 28,000 or so clones, about 73% of which are singletons. The origin of this receptor is a human donor who received a COVID-19 vaccine. The V and J genes are TRBV24-1 and TRBJ2-3; D possibly corresponds to TRBD2 (7 bases). Sequencing was performed on CD4+ T cells from PBMCs cultured with HCoV-NL63 spike peptides, taken after COVID-19 vaccination. The DNA for the CDR3 is TGTGCCACGGAAAGGGCGGGGGCCTTCACAGATACGCAGTATTTT. It encodes CATERAGAFTDTQYF.